This T cell receptor beta chain was documented in a study of PD-1 blockade in classical Hodgkin lymphoma. Study-wide context: A 3 mg/kg intravenous dose of nivolumab was received by patients every 2 weeks.

This table comes from immunoSEQ multiplex PCR, and its TCRdb copy is limited to in-frame clones, with some not included. The profile shows approximately 13,000 clones, about nine tenths of them singletons. Study-wide results and caveats: By C4D1 there was a significant rise in CD4+ TCR diversity but not in CD8+ TCR diversity. Patients excluded were those beginning nivolumab under 1 year after ASCT. Complete responders matched newly diagnosed patients in baseline diversity.

Germline loops: CDR1 LGHNA, CDR2 YSLEER. V was clipped by 4 bases and J by 8 bases; unmatched bases: 9. This CDR3 has 16 amino acids. The time point denotes: cycle 4 day 1 (C4D1), after about 6 weeks of nivolumab. Every one of the patients relapsed after autologous stem cell transplantation (brentuximab vedotin exposure was variable). Researchers report purifying CD4+ T cells from thawed PBMCs by magnetic negative selection. A remark on this clone: Its antigen is not identified.

The sequenced sample was CD4+ T cells from blood, obtained before the fourth cycle of nivolumab. The J gene is TRBJ2-1, the V gene TRBV4-3; 12 bases match TRBD1. The sequence derives from a human donor with classical Hodgkin lymphoma. CDR3 sequence: CASSPQGTGGRDEQFF. CDR3 coding DNA: TGCGCCAGCAGCCCCCAAGGGACAGGGGGCCGCGATGAGCAGTTCTTC.